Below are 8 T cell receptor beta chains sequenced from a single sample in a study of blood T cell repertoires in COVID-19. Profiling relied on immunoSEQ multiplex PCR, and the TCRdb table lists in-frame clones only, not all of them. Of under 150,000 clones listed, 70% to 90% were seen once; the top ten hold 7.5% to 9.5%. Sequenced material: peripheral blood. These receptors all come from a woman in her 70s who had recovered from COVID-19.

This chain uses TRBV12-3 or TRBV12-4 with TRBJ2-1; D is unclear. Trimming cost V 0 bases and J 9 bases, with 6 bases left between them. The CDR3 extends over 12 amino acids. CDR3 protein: CASSLAASEQFF. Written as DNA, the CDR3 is TGTGCCAGCAGTTTAGCGGCCAGTGAGCAGTTCTTC.

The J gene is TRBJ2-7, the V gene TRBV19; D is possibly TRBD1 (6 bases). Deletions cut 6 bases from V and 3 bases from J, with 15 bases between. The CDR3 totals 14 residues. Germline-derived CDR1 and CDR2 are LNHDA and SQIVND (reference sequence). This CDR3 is CASSLQGTSYEQYF. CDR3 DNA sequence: TGTGCCAGTAGCCTCCAGGGGACGAGCTACGAGCAGTACTTC.

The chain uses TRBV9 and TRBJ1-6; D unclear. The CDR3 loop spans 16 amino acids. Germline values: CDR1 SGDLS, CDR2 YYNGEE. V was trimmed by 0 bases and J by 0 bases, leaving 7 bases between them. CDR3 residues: CASSVVPSSYNSPLHF. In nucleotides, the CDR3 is TGTGCCAGCAGCGTAGTGCCGAGCTCCTATAATTCACCCCTCCACTTT.

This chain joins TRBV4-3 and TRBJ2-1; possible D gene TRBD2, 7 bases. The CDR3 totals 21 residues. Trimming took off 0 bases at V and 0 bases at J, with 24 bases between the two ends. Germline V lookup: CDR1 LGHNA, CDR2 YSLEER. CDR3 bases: TGCGCCAGCAGCCAAGAGGGGGCTCAGGGAGGGAGAGTGGGCTCCTACAATGAGCAGTTCTTC. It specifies CASSQEGAQGGRVGSYNEQFF.

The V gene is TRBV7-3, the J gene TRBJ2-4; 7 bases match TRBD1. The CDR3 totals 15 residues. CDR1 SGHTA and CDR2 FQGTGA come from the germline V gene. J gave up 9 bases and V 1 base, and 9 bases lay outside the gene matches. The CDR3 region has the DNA TGTGCCAGCAGCTTAAACGGACAGGCGGGTAGCATTCAGTACTTC. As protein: CASSLNGQAGSIQYF.

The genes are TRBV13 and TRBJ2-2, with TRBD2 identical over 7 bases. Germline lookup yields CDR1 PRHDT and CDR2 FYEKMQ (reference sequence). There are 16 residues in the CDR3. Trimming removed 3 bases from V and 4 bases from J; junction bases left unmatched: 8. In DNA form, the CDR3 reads TGTGCCAGCAGCTTGGGGCGGGGGAGTAGCACCGGGGAGCTGTTTTTT. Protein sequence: CASSLGRGSSTGELFF.

The CDR3 here is CATSDAREHTGELFF. CDR3 nucleotide sequence: TGTGCCACCAGTGATGCGCGGGAACACACCGGGGAGCTGTTTTTT. The chain carries TRBV24-1 and TRBJ2-2; D is perhaps TRBD2 (6 bases). CDR1 and CDR2 (germline): KGHDR, SFDVKD. The CDR3 consists of 15 residues. V lost 3 bases to trimming and J lost 3 bases, with 10 bases between them.

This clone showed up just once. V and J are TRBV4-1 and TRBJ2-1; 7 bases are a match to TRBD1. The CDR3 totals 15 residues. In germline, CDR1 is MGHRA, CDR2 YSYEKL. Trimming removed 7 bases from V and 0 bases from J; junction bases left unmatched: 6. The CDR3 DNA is TGCGCCAGCACCCGACAGGGAAGCTCCTACAATGAGCAGTTCTTC. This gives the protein CASTRQGSSYNEQFF.